This TCR beta chain is from a study of blood T cells in healthy people across ages. Alongside a J-beta primer mix, a sample-barcoded 5' primer served in a second PCR lasting roughly 7 to 12 cycles. A single record per CDR3 protein comes from TCRdb applying MiXCR to the 5' RACE reads. The table lists 1.5 million to 2 million distinct CDR3 sequences, roughly 43% of them singletons, with approximately 22% in the top ten. Germline assignment: CDR1 SGHRS and CDR2 YFSETQ. The CDR3 covers 13 residues. Trimming shortened V by 5 bases and J by 6 bases, and 14 bases separated the two germline ends. The chain uses TRBV5-1 and TRBJ1-2; no clear D gene. This TCR derives from a human donor in good health. Sequencing was carried out using blood. DNA for the CDR3: TGCGCCAGCAGTGATCCAGGAGGAGATGGCTACACCTTC. It codes for CASSDPGGDGYTF.